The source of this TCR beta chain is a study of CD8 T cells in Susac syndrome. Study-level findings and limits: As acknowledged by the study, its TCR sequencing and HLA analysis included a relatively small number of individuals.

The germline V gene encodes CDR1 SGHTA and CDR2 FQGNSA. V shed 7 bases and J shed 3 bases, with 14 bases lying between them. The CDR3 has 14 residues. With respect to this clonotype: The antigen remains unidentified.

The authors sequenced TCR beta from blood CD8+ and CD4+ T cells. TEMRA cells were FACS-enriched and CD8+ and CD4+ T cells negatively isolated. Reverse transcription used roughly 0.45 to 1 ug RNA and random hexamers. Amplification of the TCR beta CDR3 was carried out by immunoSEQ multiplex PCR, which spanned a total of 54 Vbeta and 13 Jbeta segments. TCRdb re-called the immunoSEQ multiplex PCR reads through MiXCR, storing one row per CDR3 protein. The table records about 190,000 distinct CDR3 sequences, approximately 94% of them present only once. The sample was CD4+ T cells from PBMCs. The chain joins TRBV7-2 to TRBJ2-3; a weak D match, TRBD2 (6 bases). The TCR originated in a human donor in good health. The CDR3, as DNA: TGTGCCAGCACCCTCGGGAGCAGAACAGATACGCAGTATTTT. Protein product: CASTLGSRTDTQYF.